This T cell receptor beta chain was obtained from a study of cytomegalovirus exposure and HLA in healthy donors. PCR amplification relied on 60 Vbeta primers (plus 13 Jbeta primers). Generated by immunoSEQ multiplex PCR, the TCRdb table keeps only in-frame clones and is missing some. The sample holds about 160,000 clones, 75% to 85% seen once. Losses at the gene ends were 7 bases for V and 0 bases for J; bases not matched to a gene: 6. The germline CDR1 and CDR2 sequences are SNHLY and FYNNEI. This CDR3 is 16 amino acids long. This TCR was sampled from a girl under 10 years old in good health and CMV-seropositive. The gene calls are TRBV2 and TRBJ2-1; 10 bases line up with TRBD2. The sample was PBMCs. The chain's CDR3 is CASNLAGDTSYNEQFF. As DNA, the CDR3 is TGTGCCAGCAATCTAGCGGGAGATACCTCCTACAATGAGCAGTTCTTC.